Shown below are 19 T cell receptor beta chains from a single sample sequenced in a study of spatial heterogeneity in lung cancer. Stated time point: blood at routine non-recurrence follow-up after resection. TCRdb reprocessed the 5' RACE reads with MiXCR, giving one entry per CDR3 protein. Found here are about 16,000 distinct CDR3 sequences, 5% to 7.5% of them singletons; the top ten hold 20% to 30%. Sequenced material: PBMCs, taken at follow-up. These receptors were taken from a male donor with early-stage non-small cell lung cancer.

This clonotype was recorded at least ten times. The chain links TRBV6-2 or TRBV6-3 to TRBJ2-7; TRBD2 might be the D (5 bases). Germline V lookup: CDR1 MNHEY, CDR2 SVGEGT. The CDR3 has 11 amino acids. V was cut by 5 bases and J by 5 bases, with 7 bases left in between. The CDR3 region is CASSPRDEQYF. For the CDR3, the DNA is TGTGCCAGCAGTCCGCGGGACGAGCAGTACTTC.

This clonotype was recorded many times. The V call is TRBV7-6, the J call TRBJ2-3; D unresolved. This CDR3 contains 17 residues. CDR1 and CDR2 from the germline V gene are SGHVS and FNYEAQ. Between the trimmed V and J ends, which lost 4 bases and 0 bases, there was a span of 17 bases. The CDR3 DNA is TGTGCCAGCAGCTCCCTGGCGTCGCCGTATAGCACAGATACGCAGTATTTT. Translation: CASSSLASPYSTDTQYF.

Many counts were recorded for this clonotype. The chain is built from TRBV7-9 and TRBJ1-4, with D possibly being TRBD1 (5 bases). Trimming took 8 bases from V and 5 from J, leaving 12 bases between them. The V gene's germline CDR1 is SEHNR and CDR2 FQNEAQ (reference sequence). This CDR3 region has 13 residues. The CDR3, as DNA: TGTGCCAGCGCCCGATGGGGGAATGAAAAACTGTTTTTT. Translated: CASARWGNEKLFF.

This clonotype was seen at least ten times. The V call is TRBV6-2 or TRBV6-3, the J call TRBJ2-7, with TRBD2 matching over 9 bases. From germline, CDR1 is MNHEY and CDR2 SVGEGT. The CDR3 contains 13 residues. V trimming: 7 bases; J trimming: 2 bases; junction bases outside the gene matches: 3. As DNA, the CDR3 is TGTGCCAGCATCCTAGCGGGGACCTACGAGCAGTACTTC. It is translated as CASILAGTYEQYF.

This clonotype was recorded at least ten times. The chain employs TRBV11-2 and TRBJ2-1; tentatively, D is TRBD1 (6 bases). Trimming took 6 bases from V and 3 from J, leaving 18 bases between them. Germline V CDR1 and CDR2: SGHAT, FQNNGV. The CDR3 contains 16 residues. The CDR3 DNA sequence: TGTGCCAGCAGGTCATTCACAGGGATGGGCTACAATGAGCAGTTCTTC. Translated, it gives CASRSFTGMGYNEQFF.

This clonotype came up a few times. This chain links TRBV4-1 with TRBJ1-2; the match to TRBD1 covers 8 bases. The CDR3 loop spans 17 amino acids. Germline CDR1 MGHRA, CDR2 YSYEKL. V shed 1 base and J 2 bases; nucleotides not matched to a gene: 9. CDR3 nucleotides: TGCGCCAGCAGCCAAGGGGTGACAGGGGTAGGAAACTATGGCTACACCTTC. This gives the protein CASSQGVTGVGNYGYTF.

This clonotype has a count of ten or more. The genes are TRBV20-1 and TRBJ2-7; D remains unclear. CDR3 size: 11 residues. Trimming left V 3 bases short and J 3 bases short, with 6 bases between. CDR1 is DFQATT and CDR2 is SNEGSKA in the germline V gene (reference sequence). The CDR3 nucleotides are TGCAGTGCTAGTCCTAGCTACGAGCAGTACTTC. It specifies CSASPSYEQYF.

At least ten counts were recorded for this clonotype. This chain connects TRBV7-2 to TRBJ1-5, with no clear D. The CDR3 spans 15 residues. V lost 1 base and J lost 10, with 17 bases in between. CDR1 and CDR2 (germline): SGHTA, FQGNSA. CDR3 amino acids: CASSLDAGVIIPQHF. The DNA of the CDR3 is TGTGCCAGCAGCTTAGATGCAGGTGTTATAATTCCCCAGCATTTT.

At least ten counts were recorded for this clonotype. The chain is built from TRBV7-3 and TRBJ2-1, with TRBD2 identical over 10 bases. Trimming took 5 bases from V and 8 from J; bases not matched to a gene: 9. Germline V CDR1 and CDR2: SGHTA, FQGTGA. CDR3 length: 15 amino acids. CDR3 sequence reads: CASSPALAGVHEQFF. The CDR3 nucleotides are TGTGCCAGCAGCCCGGCCCTAGCGGGAGTTCATGAGCAGTTCTTC.

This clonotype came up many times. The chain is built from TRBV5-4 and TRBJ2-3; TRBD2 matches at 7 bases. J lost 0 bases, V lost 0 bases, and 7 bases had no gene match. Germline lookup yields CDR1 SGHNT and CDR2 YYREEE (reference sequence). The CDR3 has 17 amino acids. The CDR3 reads CASSLGQGSGSTDTQYF. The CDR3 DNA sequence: TGTGCCAGCAGCTTGGGCCAGGGTAGCGGGAGCACAGATACGCAGTATTTT.

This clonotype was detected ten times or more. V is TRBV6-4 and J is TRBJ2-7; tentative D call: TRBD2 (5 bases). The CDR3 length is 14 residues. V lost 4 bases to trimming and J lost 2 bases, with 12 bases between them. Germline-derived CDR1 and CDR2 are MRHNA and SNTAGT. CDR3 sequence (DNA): TGTGCCAGCAGTGTAGCCGACTATCCCTACGAGCAGTACTTC. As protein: CASSVADYPYEQYF.

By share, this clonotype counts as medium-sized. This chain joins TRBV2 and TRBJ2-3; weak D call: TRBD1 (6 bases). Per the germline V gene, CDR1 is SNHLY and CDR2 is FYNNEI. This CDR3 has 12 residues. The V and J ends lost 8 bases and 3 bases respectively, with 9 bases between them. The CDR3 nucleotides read TGTGCCAGCCAGGGGACAACAGATACGCAGTATTTT. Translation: CASQGTTDTQYF.

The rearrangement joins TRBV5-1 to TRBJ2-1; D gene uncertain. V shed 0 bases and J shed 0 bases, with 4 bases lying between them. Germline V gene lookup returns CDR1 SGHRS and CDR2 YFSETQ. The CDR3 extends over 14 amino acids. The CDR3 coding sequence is TGCGCCAGCAGCTTGGACAGCTCCTACAATGAGCAGTTCTTC. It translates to CASSLDSSYNEQFF.

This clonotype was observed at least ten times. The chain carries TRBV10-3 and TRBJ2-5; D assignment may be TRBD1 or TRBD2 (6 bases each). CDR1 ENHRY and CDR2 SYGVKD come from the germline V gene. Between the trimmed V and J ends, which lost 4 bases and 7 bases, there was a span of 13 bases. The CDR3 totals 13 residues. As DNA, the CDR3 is TGTGCCATCAGTGGGGGGGCCACAGGGACCCAGTACTTC. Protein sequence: CAISGGATGTQYF.

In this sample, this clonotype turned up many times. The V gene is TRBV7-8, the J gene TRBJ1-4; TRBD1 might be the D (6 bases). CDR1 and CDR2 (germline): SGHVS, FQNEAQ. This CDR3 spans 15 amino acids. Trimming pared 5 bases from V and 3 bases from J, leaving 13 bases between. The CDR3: CASSRWGASNEKLFF. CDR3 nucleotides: TGTGCCAGCAGCCGTTGGGGGGCGTCTAATGAAAAACTGTTTTTT.

CDR3 sequence (DNA): TGTGCCAGCAGCTTAGTTGGGACAACCTACAATGAGCAGTTCTTC. Amino acid sequence: CASSLVGTTYNEQFF. The chain has TRBV7-2 and TRBJ2-1; D is perhaps TRBD1 (6 bases). Deletions cut 1 base from V and 2 bases from J, with 9 bases between. The CDR3 is 15 residues long. The germline V gene encodes CDR1 SGHTA and CDR2 FQGNSA.

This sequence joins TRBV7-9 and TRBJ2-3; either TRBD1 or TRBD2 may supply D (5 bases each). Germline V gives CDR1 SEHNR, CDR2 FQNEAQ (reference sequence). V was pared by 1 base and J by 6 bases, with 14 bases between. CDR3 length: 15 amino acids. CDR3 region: CASSLVLGVSDTQYF. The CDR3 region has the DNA TGTGCCAGCAGCTTAGTGTTGGGGGTCTCGGATACGCAGTATTTT. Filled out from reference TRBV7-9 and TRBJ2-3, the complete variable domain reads DTGVSQNPRHKITKRGQNVTFRCDPISEHNRLYWYRQTLGQGPEFLTYFQNEAQLEKSRLLSDRFSAERPKGSFSTLEIQRTEQGDSAMYLCASSLVLGVSDTQYFGPGTRLTVL.

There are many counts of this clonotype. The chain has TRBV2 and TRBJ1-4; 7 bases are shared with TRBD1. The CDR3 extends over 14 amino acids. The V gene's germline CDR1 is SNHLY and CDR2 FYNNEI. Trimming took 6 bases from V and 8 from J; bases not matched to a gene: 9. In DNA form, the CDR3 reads TGTGCCAGCAGCGAACAGGGGTCGGGGGAAAAACTGTTTTTT. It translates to CASSEQGSGEKLFF. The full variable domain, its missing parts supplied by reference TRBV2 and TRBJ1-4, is EPEVTQTPSHQVTQMGQEVILRCVPISNHLYFYWYRQILGQKVEFLVSFYNNEISEKSEIFDDQFSVERPDGSNFTLKIRSTKLEDSAMYFCASSEQGSGEKLFFGSGTQLSVL.

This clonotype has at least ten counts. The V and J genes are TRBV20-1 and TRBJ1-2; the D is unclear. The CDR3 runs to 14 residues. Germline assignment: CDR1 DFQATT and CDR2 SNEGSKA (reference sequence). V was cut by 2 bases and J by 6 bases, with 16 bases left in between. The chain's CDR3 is CSARNPRGGDGYTF. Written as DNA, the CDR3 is TGCAGTGCTAGAAACCCCCGCGGCGGGGATGGCTACACCTTC.